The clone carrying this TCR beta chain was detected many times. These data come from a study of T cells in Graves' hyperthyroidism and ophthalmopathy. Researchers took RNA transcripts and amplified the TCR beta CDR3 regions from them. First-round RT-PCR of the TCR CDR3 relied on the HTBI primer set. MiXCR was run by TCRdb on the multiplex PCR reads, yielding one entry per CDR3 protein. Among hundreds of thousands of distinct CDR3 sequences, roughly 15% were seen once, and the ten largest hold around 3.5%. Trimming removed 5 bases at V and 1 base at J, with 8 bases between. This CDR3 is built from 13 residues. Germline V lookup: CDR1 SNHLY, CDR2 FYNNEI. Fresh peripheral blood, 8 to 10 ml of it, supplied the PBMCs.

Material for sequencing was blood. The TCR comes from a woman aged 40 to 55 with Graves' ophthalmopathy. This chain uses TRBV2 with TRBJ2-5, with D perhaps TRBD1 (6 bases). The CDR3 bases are TGTGCCAGCAGTAACAGGGTCCAAGAGACCCAGTACTTC. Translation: CASSNRVQETQYF.